This T cell receptor (beta chain) was identified in a study of PD-1 blockade in classical Hodgkin lymphoma. Study-wide findings and caveats: Diminished baseline TCR diversity has been reported in newly diagnosed patients relative to healthy donors.

Clones were sequenced by immunoSEQ multiplex PCR, and TCRdb holds only the in-frame ones, with some missing. There are tens of thousands of clones in the sample; 70% to 75% occur only once, and 3.3% lies in the top ten. Note on this clone: Its antigen is not identified.

Trimming cost V 4 bases and J 3 bases, with 10 bases left between them. The CDR3 loop spans 13 amino acids. Germline CDR1 and CDR2: SEHNR and FQNEAQ (reference sequence). Every patient had relapsed following autologous stem cell transplantation, and cohorts differed in brentuximab vedotin exposure. V usage is TRBV7-9 and J usage is TRBJ2-7, with D hard to call. The receptor comes from a human donor with classical Hodgkin lymphoma. Sequencing used peripheral blood mononuclear cells (PBMCs), obtained before the second cycle of nivolumab. The CDR3 bases are TGTGCCAGCAGCTCCGGACCGAACTACGAGCAGTACTTC. Amino acid sequence: CASSSGPNYEQYF.